Below are 17 T cell receptor beta chains sequenced from a single sample in a study of cytomegalovirus exposure and HLA in healthy donors. 13 Jbeta primers and 60 Vbeta primers were used for the PCR. Some clones are missing from TCRdb's copy, which holds only in-frame ones; the method was immunoSEQ multiplex PCR. The table lists more than 90,000 clones, roughly 70% of them singletons, with more than 2.5% in the top ten. Sequencing was carried out using PBMCs. The receptor source for this set is a man aged 50-59 years in good health and CMV-seronegative.

The chain carries TRBV28 and TRBJ2-5; D might be TRBD2 (6 bases). CDR3 length equals 13 residues. Germline V CDR1 and CDR2: MDHEN, SYDVKM. V was clipped by 6 bases and J by 6 bases, with 14 bases between them. The CDR3 DNA sequence: TGTGCCAGCAGAAACCGGGACTCCAAGACCCAGTACTTC. It encodes CASRNRDSKTQYF.

This clone was recorded a few times. The chain couples TRBV7-2 to TRBJ2-3; the D gene is possibly TRBD1 (5 bases). Trimming shortened V by 5 bases and J by 3 bases, and 15 bases separated the two germline ends. The CDR3 totals 15 residues. The V gene's germline CDR1 is SGHTA and CDR2 FQGNSA. This CDR3 is CASSHTGLGTDTQYF. CDR3 bases: TGTGCCAGCAGCCATACAGGTTTAGGGACAGATACGCAGTATTTT.

The CDR3 coding sequence is TGTGCCAGCAGCTCCCGCAGGGGGCTCAACGAGCAGTACTTC. It specifies CASSSRRGLNEQYF. The chain joins TRBV7-8 to TRBJ2-7; 8 positions match TRBD1. The germline CDR1 and CDR2 sequences are SGHVS and FQNEAQ. The J segment lost 5 bases and the V segment lost 4 bases, leaving 7 bases of the junction unmatched. CDR3 length: 14 residues.

This clone was detected only a few times. This rearrangement joins TRBV7-2 to TRBJ1-2, with 8 bases identical to TRBD1. The CDR3 has 13 residues. Germline V gene sequence: CDR1 SGHTA, CDR2 FQGNSA. Germline trimming cut 6 bases from V and 8 bases from J; bases unmatched to any gene: 8. CDR3 in amino acids: CASRQDRGGGYTF. CDR3 nucleotides: TGTGCCAGCAGACAAGACAGGGGTGGGGGCTACACCTTC. Full variable domain (remainder filled in from reference TRBV7-2 and TRBJ1-2): GAGVSQSPSNKVTEKGKDVELRCDPISGHTALYWYRQSLGQGLEFLIYFQGNSAPDKSGLPSDRFSAERTGGSVSTLTIQRTQQEDSAVYLCASRQDRGGGYTFGSGTRLTVV.

This clone was observed a single time. The chain has TRBV6-6 and TRBJ1-5; 8 bases match TRBD1. In germline, CDR1 is MNHNY, CDR2 SVGAGI (reference sequence). V was clipped by 11 bases and J by 4 bases; unmatched bases: 13. The CDR3 totals 15 residues. The CDR3 here is CACQGAHGSNQPQHF. DNA for the CDR3: TGTGCCTGTCAGGGGGCGCACGGTTCAAATCAGCCCCAGCATTTT.

V gene TRBV4-3 combines with J gene TRBJ2-5; D is unresolved. The length of the CDR3 is 13 residues. Germline-derived CDR1 and CDR2 are LGHNA and YSLEER. V dropped 0 bases and J dropped 5 bases, with 7 bases sitting between them. The CDR3 protein is CASSQDWLETQYF. The CDR3 nucleotides read TGCGCCAGCAGCCAAGACTGGCTGGAGACCCAGTACTTC.

This clone has more than one count but fewer than ten. The V and J genes are TRBV5-1 and TRBJ1-5; tentative D call: TRBD1 (5 bases). This CDR3 region has 15 residues. From germline, CDR1 is SGHRS and CDR2 YFSETQ. V lost 2 bases to trimming and J lost 3 bases, with 12 bases between them. The CDR3 DNA is TGCGCCAGCAGCTTAGGGGATACACCCAATCAGCCCCAGCATTTT. Translation: CASSLGDTPNQPQHF.

This sequence joins TRBV6-5 and TRBJ2-5; D may be TRBD1 (6 bases). This CDR3 contains 13 residues. Deletions cut 2 bases from V and 6 bases from J, with 10 bases between. The germline V gene encodes CDR1 MNHEY and CDR2 SVGAGI. CDR3 sequence reads: CASSYTQGQTQYF. The DNA of the CDR3 is TGTGCCAGCAGTTACACCCAGGGGCAGACCCAGTACTTC.

This sequence joins TRBV6-1 and TRBJ2-7; possibly TRBD2 for D (6 bases). The CDR3 runs to 15 residues. Germline V lookup: CDR1 MNHNS, CDR2 SASEGT. The V gene lost 8 bases and the J gene lost 2 bases, with 19 bases spanning the gap. CDR3 bases: TGTGCCAGCCAGCGGGCCGCGGTCGGTACCTACGAGCAGTACTTC. Its translation is CASQRAAVGTYEQYF.

The chain combines TRBV5-1 with TRBJ1-5; D is perhaps TRBD1 (5 bases). V dropped 0 bases and J dropped 5 bases, with 15 bases sitting between them. The CDR3 consists of 16 residues. The germline V gene has CDR1 SGHRS and CDR2 YFSETQ. The CDR3: CASSLGSGGKDQPQHF. DNA for the CDR3: TGCGCCAGCAGCTTGGGGTCGGGGGGGAAAGATCAGCCCCAGCATTTT.

This chain links TRBV6-4 with TRBJ1-2; 11 bases are shared with TRBD1. V lost 7 bases to trimming and J lost 7 bases; unmatched junction nucleotides: 11. The CDR3 is 15 residues long. Germline V gene lookup returns CDR1 MRHNA and CDR2 SNTAGT. The CDR3 reads CASIPGTGGNTGYTF. The CDR3 DNA sequence: TGTGCCAGCATACCCGGGACAGGGGGTAATACTGGCTACACCTTC.

The chain has TRBV12-5 and TRBJ2-3; 8 bases line up with TRBD1. CDR3 length equals 14 residues. The germline V gene encodes CDR1 LGHNT and CDR2 FRNRAP. After removal of 1 base from V and 3 bases from J, the junction contained 0 bases not matched to a gene. This CDR3 reads CASGLDRGTDTQYF. CDR3 sequence (DNA): TGTGCTAGTGGTTTGGACAGGGGGACAGATACGCAGTATTTT. The variable domain in full, completed from reference TRBV12-5 and TRBJ2-3, reads DARVTQTPRHKVTEMGQEVTMRCQPILGHNTVFWYRQTMMQGLELLAYFRNRAPLDDSGMPKDRFSAEMPDATLATLKIQPSEPRDSAVYFCASGLDRGTDTQYFGPGTRLTVL.

The rearrangement uses TRBV30 and TRBJ1-4; 9 bases line up with TRBD1. The CDR3 totals 15 residues. V gave up 2 bases and J gave up 4 bases; unmatched junction bases: 5. The germline V gene encodes CDR1 GTSNPN and CDR2 SVGIG (reference sequence). Here the CDR3 reads CAWSTGQGFNEKLFF. The DNA of the CDR3 is TGTGCCTGGAGTACGGGACAGGGATTTAATGAAAAACTGTTTTTT.

Relative to its sample, this clone is medium-sized (0.01 to 0.1%). The chain employs TRBV4-1 and TRBJ1-1; D ambiguous. The CDR3 length is 15 residues. Germline loops: CDR1 MGHRA, CDR2 YSYEKL. V was trimmed by 5 bases and J by 4 bases, leaving 17 bases between them. CDR3 loop: CASSWRVTGLTEAFF. The CDR3 region has the DNA TGCGCCAGCAGCTGGCGGGTCACCGGGCTCACTGAAGCTTTCTTT.

The chain has TRBV7-2 and TRBJ2-5, with D maybe TRBD2 (5 bases). In germline, CDR1 is SGHTA, CDR2 FQGNSA. The V end was cut by 11 bases, the J end by 4 bases, with 20 bases between. CDR3 length: 14 residues. The CDR3 DNA follows: TGTGCCTCCGGGGTGCCGGGCGGTCGAGAGACCCAGTACTTC. Its translation: CASGVPGGRETQYF.

This chain links TRBV5-1 with TRBJ2-3, with TRBD2 identical over 9 bases. CDR1 is SGHRS and CDR2 is YFSETQ in the germline V gene. Trimming took 1 base from V and 6 from J; bases not matched to a gene: 6. This CDR3 spans 15 amino acids. CDR3 in DNA: TGCGCCAGCAGCTTGTGGCGGGAGGGCCTGGATACGCAGTATTTT. Its protein is CASSLWREGLDTQYF.

This chain connects TRBV30 to TRBJ1-3; no clear D. V was cut by 5 bases and J by 9 bases, with 14 bases left in between. CDR1 and CDR2 from the germline V gene are GTSNPN and SVGIG (reference sequence). The CDR3 covers 12 residues. CDR3 coding DNA: TGTGCCTGGCAGACATCCGCGCGCACCATATATTTT. As protein: CAWQTSARTIYF. Filled out from reference TRBV30 and TRBJ1-3, the complete variable domain reads SQTIHQWPATLVQPVGSPLSLECTVEGTSNPNLYWYRQAAGRGLQLLFYSVGIGQISSEVPQNLSASRPQDRQFILSSKKLLLSDSGFYLCAWQTSARTIYFGEGSWLTVV.